One and the same sample provided the 5 T cell receptor beta chains below, sequenced in a study of cytomegalovirus exposure and HLA in healthy donors. Vbeta (60) and Jbeta (13) primers were used in the PCR. TCRdb's copy holds only in-frame clones and misses some; the assay was immunoSEQ multiplex PCR. The sample consists of about 190,000 clones, roughly 82% of them appearing once. The sample consisted of PBMCs. Source of these receptors: a woman between 45 and 60 years old in good health and CMV-seropositive.

The J gene is TRBJ2-7, the V gene TRBV9; 7 bases align to TRBD1. The germline V gene encodes CDR1 SGDLS and CDR2 YYNGEE. The V segment lost 3 bases and the J segment 5 bases; nucleotides outside the gene matches: 8. The CDR3 is 14 residues long. CDR3 protein: CASSANRGVNEQYF. Written as DNA, the CDR3 is TGTGCCAGCAGCGCCAACAGGGGCGTCAACGAGCAGTACTTC.

The rearrangement uses TRBV28 and TRBJ1-2; D possibly corresponds to TRBD1 (5 bases). V gave up 5 bases and J gave up 5 bases, with 12 bases separating them. CDR3 size: 13 residues. Germline V gives CDR1 MDHEN, CDR2 SYDVKM. The CDR3 sequence is CASSPNRGYGYTF. The DNA for the CDR3 is TGTGCCAGCAGTCCCAATCGGGGGTATGGCTACACCTTC.

The chain uses TRBV7-2 and TRBJ1-6; 9 bases match TRBD1. This CDR3 contains 17 residues. From germline, CDR1 is SGHTA and CDR2 FQGNSA. The trim removed 3 bases at V and 7 bases at J, leaving 10 bases unmatched. The CDR3 protein is CASSLGGQGQKNSPLHF. CDR3 coding DNA: TGTGCCAGCAGCTTGGGGGGACAGGGACAGAAGAATTCACCCCTCCACTTT.

This clone was counted a few times. V is TRBV6-5 and J is TRBJ1-1; weak D call: TRBD1 (6 bases). Germline V lookup: CDR1 MNHEY, CDR2 SVGAGI. V was trimmed by 6 bases and J by 11 bases, leaving 22 bases between them. This CDR3 region has 14 residues. The CDR3, as DNA: TGTGCCAGCAGCCCCGGCCAGGGGCGGTGGTGGGCTTTCTTT. Protein sequence: CASSPGQGRWWAFF.

The J gene is TRBJ2-5, the V gene TRBV5-1; D might be TRBD1 (8 bases). The end of the DNA aligns better with TRBJ2-7, so the J call may be wrong. CDR1 and CDR2 from the germline V gene are SGHRS and YFSETQ. This CDR3 comprises 15 residues. CDR3 DNA sequence: TGCGCCAGCAGCTTGTTACAGGGGGGGACCTACGAGCAGTACTTC. This codes for CASSLLQGGTYEQYF.